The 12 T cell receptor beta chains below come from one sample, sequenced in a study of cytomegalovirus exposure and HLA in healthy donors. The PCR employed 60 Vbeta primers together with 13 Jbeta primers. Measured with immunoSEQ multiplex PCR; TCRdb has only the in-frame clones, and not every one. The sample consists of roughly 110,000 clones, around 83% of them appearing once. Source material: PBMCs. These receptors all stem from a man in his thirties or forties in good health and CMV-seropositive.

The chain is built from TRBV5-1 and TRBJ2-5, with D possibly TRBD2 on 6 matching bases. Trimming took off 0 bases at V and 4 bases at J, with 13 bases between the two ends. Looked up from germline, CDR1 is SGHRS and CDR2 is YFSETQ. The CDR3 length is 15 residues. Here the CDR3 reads CASSLALGAGETQYF. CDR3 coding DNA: TGCGCCAGCAGCTTGGCTCTGGGAGCGGGAGAGACCCAGTACTTC.

CDR3 in amino acids: CAISSHRGGYTF. The CDR3, as DNA: TGTGCCATCAGTTCCCACCGGGGGGGCTACACCTTC. The rearrangement uses TRBV10-3 and TRBJ1-2; D perhaps matches TRBD1 (5 bases). Germline V gives CDR1 ENHRY, CDR2 SYGVKD. Deletions cut 5 bases from V and 8 bases from J, with 12 bases between. The CDR3 is 12 amino acids.

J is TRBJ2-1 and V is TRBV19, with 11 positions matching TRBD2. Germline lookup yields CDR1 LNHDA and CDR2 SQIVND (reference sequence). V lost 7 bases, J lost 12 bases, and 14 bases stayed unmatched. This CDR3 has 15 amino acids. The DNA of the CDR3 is TGTGCCAGTAATACCGTAGCGGGGGGGTGGAAGGGGCAGTTCTTC. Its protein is CASNTVAGGWKGQFF.

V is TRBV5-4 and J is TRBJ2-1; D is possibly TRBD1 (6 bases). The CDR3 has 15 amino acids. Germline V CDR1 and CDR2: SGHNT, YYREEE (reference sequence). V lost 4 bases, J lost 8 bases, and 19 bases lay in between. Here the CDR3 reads CASSGGSLTLYEQFF. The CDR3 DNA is TGTGCCAGCAGCGGGGGCTCCCTTACGCTCTATGAGCAGTTCTTC. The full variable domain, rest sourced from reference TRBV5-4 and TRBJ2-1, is ETGVTQSPTHLIKTRGQQVTLRCSSQSGHNTVSWYQQALGQGPQFIFQYYREEENGRGNFPPRFSGLQFPNYSSELNVNALELDDSALYLCASSGGSLTLYEQFFGPGTRLTVL.

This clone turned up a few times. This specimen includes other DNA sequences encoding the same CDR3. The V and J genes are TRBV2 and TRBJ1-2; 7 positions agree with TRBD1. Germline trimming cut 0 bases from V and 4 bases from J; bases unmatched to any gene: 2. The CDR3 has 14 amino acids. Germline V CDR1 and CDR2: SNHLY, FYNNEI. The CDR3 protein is CASSEAGGGYGYTF. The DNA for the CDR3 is TGTGCCAGCAGTGAAGCAGGGGGCGGCTATGGCTACACCTTC.

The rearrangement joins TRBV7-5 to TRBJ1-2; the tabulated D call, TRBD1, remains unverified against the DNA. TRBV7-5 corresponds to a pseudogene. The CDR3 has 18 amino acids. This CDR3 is CVRSPDGTGGRRYYGYTF. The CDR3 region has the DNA TGTGTCAGAAGCCCAGACGGGACAGGGGGACGAAGATACTATGGCTACACCTTC.

The chain's CDR3 is CASSTRLSGGLDNEQFF. The CDR3 DNA is TGTGCCAGTAGTACCCGGTTAAGCGGGGGCCTGGACAATGAGCAGTTCTTC. The chain is built from TRBV19 and TRBJ2-1; 8 positions match TRBD2. CDR3 length equals 17 residues. Germline lookup yields CDR1 LNHDA and CDR2 SQIVND (reference sequence). Losses at the gene ends were 4 bases for V and 5 bases for J; bases not matched to a gene: 13.

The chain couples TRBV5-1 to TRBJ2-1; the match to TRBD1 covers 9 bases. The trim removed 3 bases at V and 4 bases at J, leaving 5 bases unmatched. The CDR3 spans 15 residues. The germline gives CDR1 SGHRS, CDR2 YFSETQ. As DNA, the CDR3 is TGCGCCAGCAGCTGGGGGACAGGGAGTTACAATGAGCAGTTCTTC. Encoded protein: CASSWGTGSYNEQFF. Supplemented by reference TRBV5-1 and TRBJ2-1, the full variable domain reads KAGVTQTPRYLIKTRGQQVTLSCSPISGHRSVSWYQQTPGQGLQFLFEYFSETQRNKGNFPGRFSGRQFSNSRSEMNVSTLELGDSALYLCASSWGTGSYNEQFFGPGTRLTVL.

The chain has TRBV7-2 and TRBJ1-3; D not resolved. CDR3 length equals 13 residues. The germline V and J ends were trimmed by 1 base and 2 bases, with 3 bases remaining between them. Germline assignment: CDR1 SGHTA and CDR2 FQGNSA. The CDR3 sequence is CASSLEPGNTIYF. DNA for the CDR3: TGTGCCAGCAGCTTAGAGCCTGGAAACACCATATATTTT. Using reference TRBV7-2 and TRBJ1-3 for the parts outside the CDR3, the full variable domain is GAGVSQSPSNKVTEKGKDVELRCDPISGHTALYWYRQSLGQGLEFLIYFQGNSAPDKSGLPSDRFSAERTGGSVSTLTIQRTQQEDSAVYLCASSLEPGNTIYFGEGSWLTVV.

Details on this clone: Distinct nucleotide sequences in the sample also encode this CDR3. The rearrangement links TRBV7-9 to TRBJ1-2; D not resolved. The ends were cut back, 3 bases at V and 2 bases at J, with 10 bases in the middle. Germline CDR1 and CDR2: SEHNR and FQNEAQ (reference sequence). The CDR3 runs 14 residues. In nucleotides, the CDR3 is TGTGCCAGCAGCTTGGGCAGAAACAACTATGGCTACACCTTC. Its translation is CASSLGRNNYGYTF.

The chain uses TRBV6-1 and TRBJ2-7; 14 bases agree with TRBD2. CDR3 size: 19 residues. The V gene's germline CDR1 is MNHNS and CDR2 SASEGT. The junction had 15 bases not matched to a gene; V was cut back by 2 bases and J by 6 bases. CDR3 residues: CASSESGGGLAGARREQYV. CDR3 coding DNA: TGTGCCAGCAGTGAATCAGGGGGGGGACTAGCGGGAGCAAGGCGCGAGCAGTACGTC.

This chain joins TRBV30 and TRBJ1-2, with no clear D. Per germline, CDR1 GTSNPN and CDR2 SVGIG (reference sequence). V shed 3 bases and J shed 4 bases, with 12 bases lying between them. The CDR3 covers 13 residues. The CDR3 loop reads CAWSRRVGYGYTF. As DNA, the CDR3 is TGTGCCTGGAGCCGTCGGGTTGGCTATGGCTACACCTTC.